These T cell receptor beta chains were read from a single sample in a study of T cell responses to AZD1222 COVID-19 vaccine. Sequencing was performed with immunoSEQ multiplex PCR; in TCRdb, only in-frame clones are kept and a portion is missing. The sample holds under 130,000 clones; around nine tenths are singletons and the top ten take under 3%. The sequences come from peripheral blood, collected 28 days after the second AZD1222 dose. All receptors derive from an adult who received the AZD1222 COVID-19 vaccine. CDR3s include the opening cysteine and the closing phenylalanine or tryptophan. A D gene is named only where the DNA matches it firmly. Clone sizes are given selectively: once, few, many, or a class where the clone is expanded.

cdr3_nt: TGTGCCAGCAGTTCCGGGACAGGGGTTGGTCAGCCCCAGCATTTT; cdr3_aa: CASSSGTGVGQPQHF; clone_size: few; j_call: TRBJ1-5; v_call: TRBV6-2/TRBV6-3; d_call: TRBD1
cdr3_nt: TGTGCCAGCAGGCAACAGGGAGGGTATGGCTACACCTTC; cdr3_aa: CASRQQGGYGYTF; clone_size: -; j_call: TRBJ1-2; v_call: TRBV6-5; d_call: -
cdr3_nt: TGTGCCAGCAGCTTAGATGGGGGGCCAACCTATAATTCACCCCTCCACTTT; cdr3_aa: CASSLDGGPTYNSPLHF; clone_size: -; j_call: TRBJ1-6; v_call: TRBV13; d_call: -
cdr3_nt: TGTGCCAGCAGTAGGGACAGTGGTAATTCACCCCTCCACTTT; cdr3_aa: CASSRDSGNSPLHF; clone_size: -; j_call: TRBJ1-6; v_call: TRBV6-5; d_call: TRBD1
cdr3_nt: TGCGCCAGCAGCTTGGCCCAGGGCGGAGGGGGCTACACCTTC; cdr3_aa: CASSLAQGGGGYTF; clone_size: -; j_call: TRBJ1-2; v_call: TRBV5-1; d_call: -
cdr3_nt: TGTGCCAGCAGTGGAGCGGGGCAGGGGGCAGGCGCTGAAGCTTTCTTT; cdr3_aa: CASSGAGQGAGAEAFF; clone_size: -; j_call: TRBJ1-1; v_call: TRBV2; d_call: TRBD1
cdr3_nt: TGTGCCAGCAGCTTGGCCCGGACAGCTAACTATGGCTACACCTTC; cdr3_aa: CASSLARTANYGYTF; clone_size: few; j_call: TRBJ1-2; v_call: TRBV5-4; d_call: -
cdr3_nt: TGTGCCAACAGAGCAGGACGGGTCTATGGCTACACCTTC; cdr3_aa: CANRAGRVYGYTF; clone_size: -; j_call: TRBJ1-2; v_call: TRBV7-9; d_call: -
cdr3_nt: TGTGCCAGCAGTTTAGGTGACAGTTACAATGAGCAGTTCTTC; cdr3_aa: CASSLGDSYNEQFF; clone_size: -; j_call: TRBJ2-1; v_call: TRBV27; d_call: -
cdr3_nt: TGTGCCAGTAGTGTACGGGACAGCCCTAACTATGGCTACACCTTC; cdr3_aa: CASSVRDSPNYGYTF; clone_size: -; j_call: TRBJ1-2; v_call: TRBV19; d_call: TRBD1
cdr3_nt: TGTGCCAGTAGGGGGACAGGGGTTATTACAGATACGCAGTATTTT; cdr3_aa: CASRGTGVITDTQYF; clone_size: -; j_call: TRBJ2-3; v_call: TRBV19; d_call: TRBD1
cdr3_nt: TGTGCCAGCTCACCTACTAGCGGGTCCTACAATGAGCAGTTCTTC; cdr3_aa: CASSPTSGSYNEQFF; clone_size: -; j_call: TRBJ2-1; v_call: TRBV18; d_call: TRBD2
cdr3_nt: TGTGCCAGCCAAGATACAGCTGGGACTGGCTACACCTTC; cdr3_aa: CASQDTAGTGYTF; clone_size: -; j_call: TRBJ1-2; v_call: TRBV12-3/TRBV12-4; d_call: -
cdr3_nt: TGTGCCAGCAGCTTGCGTGGTGGGGAGTACAATGAGCAGTTCTTC; cdr3_aa: CASSLRGGEYNEQFF; clone_size: -; j_call: TRBJ2-1; v_call: TRBV7-3; d_call: -
cdr3_nt: TGCAGCGTTGGACGGGGGACGGATGGCTACACCTTC; cdr3_aa: CSVGRGTDGYTF; clone_size: -; j_call: TRBJ1-2; v_call: TRBV29-1; d_call: -
cdr3_nt: TGCGCCAGCAGATTCGAGGGAGGATACGGCACAGATACGCAGTATTTT; cdr3_aa: CASRFEGGYGTDTQYF; clone_size: -; j_call: TRBJ2-3; v_call: TRBV5-1; d_call: -
cdr3_nt: TGTGCCAGCAGCTCGTATCCGGACAGAACCTACGAGCAGTACTTC; cdr3_aa: CASSSYPDRTYEQYF; clone_size: -; j_call: TRBJ2-7; v_call: TRBV11-2; d_call: -
cdr3_nt: TGTGCCAGCAGTATATTAGGGACTTACTACGAGCAGTACTTC; cdr3_aa: CASSILGTYYEQYF; clone_size: once; j_call: TRBJ2-7; v_call: TRBV28; d_call: -
cdr3_nt: TGTGCCACCAGTGATACACGGGACAGGGCGAACTATGGCTACACCTTC; cdr3_aa: CATSDTRDRANYGYTF; clone_size: -; j_call: TRBJ1-2; v_call: TRBV24-1; d_call: TRBD1
cdr3_nt: TGTGCCAGCAGCGCAGGACAGGGTTTTGGTGAAAAACTGTTTTTT; cdr3_aa: CASSAGQGFGEKLFF; clone_size: few; j_call: TRBJ1-4; v_call: TRBV5-8; d_call: TRBD1
cdr3_nt: TGCAGCACTTCCTTAGGGACTAGCGCCAACAATGAGCAGTTCTTC; cdr3_aa: CSTSLGTSANNEQFF; clone_size: -; j_call: TRBJ2-1; v_call: TRBV29-1; d_call: TRBD2
cdr3_nt: TGTGCCAGCAGCGTAGCGGGAGGGCCGGAGACCCAGTACTTC; cdr3_aa: CASSVAGGPETQYF; clone_size: -; j_call: TRBJ2-5; v_call: TRBV9; d_call: TRBD2
cdr3_nt: TGTGCCAGCAGCAACAGAGTAACGGATACGCAGTATTTT; cdr3_aa: CASSNRVTDTQYF; clone_size: -; j_call: TRBJ2-3; v_call: TRBV11-1; d_call: -
cdr3_nt: TGTGCCAGCGGTCACACAGGGGTTGGCACTGAAGCTTTCTTT; cdr3_aa: CASGHTGVGTEAFF; clone_size: -; j_call: TRBJ1-1; v_call: TRBV19; d_call: TRBD1
cdr3_nt: TGTGCCAGCAGTTCAACGCAGGGGTTAACTAATGAAAAACTGTTTTTT; cdr3_aa: CASSSTQGLTNEKLFF; clone_size: -; j_call: TRBJ1-4; v_call: TRBV28; d_call: -
cdr3_nt: TGTGCCAGCAGGTACAGGGGCCAGGGCCTCTACGAGCAGTACTTC; cdr3_aa: CASRYRGQGLYEQYF; clone_size: -; j_call: TRBJ2-7; v_call: TRBV27; d_call: TRBD1
cdr3_nt: TGTGCCAGCTCCAGGGACTTAGGGGGGGATGAGCAGTTCTTC; cdr3_aa: CASSRDLGGDEQFF; clone_size: -; j_call: TRBJ2-1; v_call: TRBV18; d_call: -
cdr3_nt: TGTGCCAGCACCGTGGGCGGGAACTCCTACAATGAGCAGTTCTTC; cdr3_aa: CASTVGGNSYNEQFF; clone_size: -; j_call: TRBJ2-1; v_call: TRBV5-5; d_call: -
cdr3_nt: TGTGCCAGCAGCCAAGACCCTCCGGGAGGACTGACAGATACGCAGTATTTT; cdr3_aa: CASSQDPPGGLTDTQYF; clone_size: -; j_call: TRBJ2-3; v_call: TRBV4-2; d_call: TRBD2
cdr3_nt: TGTGCCAGTAGGAAAATCGGTATACACAATGAGCAGTTCTTC; cdr3_aa: CASRKIGIHNEQFF; clone_size: few; j_call: TRBJ2-1; v_call: TRBV19; d_call: -
cdr3_nt: TGTGCCAGCAGGGGACAGAGTTCCTACGAGCAGTACTTC; cdr3_aa: CASRGQSSYEQYF; clone_size: -; j_call: TRBJ2-7; v_call: TRBV6-5; d_call: TRBD1
cdr3_nt: TGCGCCAGCAGGGTCAGGGGGGCCGGAGATGAAAAACTGTTTTTT; cdr3_aa: CASRVRGAGDEKLFF; clone_size: -; j_call: TRBJ1-4; v_call: TRBV4-1; d_call: TRBD1
cdr3_nt: TGTGCCAGCAGTGACCAGGGGTATGAGCAGTTCTTC; cdr3_aa: CASSDQGYEQFF; clone_size: -; j_call: TRBJ2-1; v_call: TRBV6-1; d_call: -
cdr3_nt: TGTGCCAGCAGTGAAACATTGGACAGGGTTCCGAATGAGCAGTTCTTC; cdr3_aa: CASSETLDRVPNEQFF; clone_size: -; j_call: TRBJ2-1; v_call: TRBV2; d_call: TRBD1
cdr3_nt: TGTGCCAGCAGCGTAGGAGACACTGGCACTGAAGCTTTCTTT; cdr3_aa: CASSVGDTGTEAFF; clone_size: -; j_call: TRBJ1-1; v_call: TRBV9; d_call: -
cdr3_nt: TGCAGCGTTGCCGAGAGGACTGGGAGTAGTGGCTACACCTTC; cdr3_aa: CSVAERTGSSGYTF; clone_size: -; j_call: TRBJ1-2; v_call: TRBV29-1; d_call: -
cdr3_nt: TGTGCCAGCAGCCCCCCCTTTGCCTACGAGCAGTACTTC; cdr3_aa: CASSPPFAYEQYF; clone_size: -; j_call: TRBJ2-7; v_call: TRBV7-2; d_call: -
cdr3_nt: TGTGCCAGCAGCGCCTCCCTAGCGGGAGTTCACAATGAGCAGTTCTTC; cdr3_aa: CASSASLAGVHNEQFF; clone_size: -; j_call: TRBJ2-1; v_call: TRBV9; d_call: TRBD2
cdr3_nt: TGTGCCAGCAGCTCGAGAGGAGCTAGCGATGAGCAGTTCTTC; cdr3_aa: CASSSRGASDEQFF; clone_size: -; j_call: TRBJ2-1; v_call: TRBV11-3; d_call: -
cdr3_nt: TGTGCCACCAGTGGTCGGACTCCGAATTCACCCCTCCACTTT; cdr3_aa: CATSGRTPNSPLHF; clone_size: -; j_call: TRBJ1-6; v_call: TRBV24-1; d_call: -
cdr3_nt: TGTGCCAGCAGTTTAACGACCCTCTATGGCTACACCTTC; cdr3_aa: CASSLTTLYGYTF; clone_size: -; j_call: TRBJ1-2; v_call: TRBV28; d_call: -
cdr3_nt: TGTGCCAGTTCGGCCCTAGCGGGGGACGTAAGAGGATGGACCCAGTACTTC; cdr3_aa: CASSALAGDVRGWTQYF; clone_size: -; j_call: TRBJ2-5; v_call: TRBV7-2; d_call: TRBD2
cdr3_nt: TGCGCCAGCAACGAACTGGGTTCCTACGAGCAGTACTTC; cdr3_aa: CASNELGSYEQYF; clone_size: -; j_call: TRBJ2-7; v_call: TRBV5-1; d_call: -
cdr3_nt: TGTGCCAGCAGCTTAGGGTTACACGGGGGTGAAAAACTGTTTTTT; cdr3_aa: CASSLGLHGGEKLFF; clone_size: -; j_call: TRBJ1-4; v_call: TRBV7-9; d_call: -
cdr3_nt: TGTGCCAGCAGTGACGGGGAAAAACTGTTTTTT; cdr3_aa: CASSDGEKLFF; clone_size: -; j_call: TRBJ1-4; v_call: TRBV2; d_call: -
cdr3_nt: TGTGCCAGCAGCGGGACGGCGAGCGGGAGGCCCCTCTATGAGCAGTTCTTC; cdr3_aa: CASSGTASGRPLYEQFF; clone_size: -; j_call: TRBJ2-1; v_call: TRBV9; d_call: TRBD2
cdr3_nt: TGTGCCAGCAGCCAAGATGGGGGTGGGCAGCCCCAGCATTTT; cdr3_aa: CASSQDGGGQPQHF; clone_size: -; j_call: TRBJ1-5; v_call: TRBV3-1/TRBV3-2; d_call: -
cdr3_nt: TGTGCCAGCAGCTTAGACAGGGCAGATACGCAGTATTTT; cdr3_aa: CASSLDRADTQYF; clone_size: -; j_call: TRBJ2-3; v_call: TRBV5-4; d_call: TRBD1
cdr3_nt: TGTGCCAGCAGCCCCTCCCCTGGGGGCTTGAACACTGAAGCTTTCTTT; cdr3_aa: CASSPSPGGLNTEAFF; clone_size: -; j_call: TRBJ1-1; v_call: TRBV3-1/TRBV3-2; d_call: -
cdr3_nt: TGTGCCAGCAGCTTAGGGGCTGGGACAGGGTTAGATACGCAGTATTTT; cdr3_aa: CASSLGAGTGLDTQYF; clone_size: -; j_call: TRBJ2-3; v_call: TRBV11-2; d_call: TRBD1
cdr3_nt: TGTGCCAGCAGTTGGTCTAGCGGGTCCTACAATGAGCAGTTCTTC; cdr3_aa: CASSWSSGSYNEQFF; clone_size: -; j_call: TRBJ2-1; v_call: TRBV28; d_call: TRBD2
cdr3_nt: TGTGCCAGTAACCGGGCCCTAGGGCTCGAGCAGTACTTC; cdr3_aa: CASNRALGLEQYF; clone_size: -; j_call: TRBJ2-7; v_call: TRBV2; d_call: -
cdr3_nt: TGTGCCACCAGCAGGGGACGGGACGAGTTCTATGGCTACACCTTC; cdr3_aa: CATSRGRDEFYGYTF; clone_size: -; j_call: TRBJ1-2; v_call: TRBV15; d_call: -